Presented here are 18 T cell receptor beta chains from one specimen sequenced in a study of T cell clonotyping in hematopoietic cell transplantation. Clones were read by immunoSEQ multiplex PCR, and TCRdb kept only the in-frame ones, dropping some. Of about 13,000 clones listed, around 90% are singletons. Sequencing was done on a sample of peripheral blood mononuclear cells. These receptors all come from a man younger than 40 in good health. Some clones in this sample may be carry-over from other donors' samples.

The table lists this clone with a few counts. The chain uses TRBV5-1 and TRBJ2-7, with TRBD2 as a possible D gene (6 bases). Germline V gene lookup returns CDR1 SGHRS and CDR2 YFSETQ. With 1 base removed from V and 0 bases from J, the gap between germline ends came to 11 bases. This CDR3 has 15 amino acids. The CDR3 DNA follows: TGCGCCAGCAGCTTGACGGGACTCAGCTCCTACGAGCAGTACTTC. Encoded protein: CASSLTGLSSYEQYF.

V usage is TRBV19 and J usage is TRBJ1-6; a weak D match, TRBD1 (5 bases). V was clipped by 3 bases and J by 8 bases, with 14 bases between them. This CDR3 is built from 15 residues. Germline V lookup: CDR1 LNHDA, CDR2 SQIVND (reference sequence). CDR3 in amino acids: CASSMKDSGDSPLHF. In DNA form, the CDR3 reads TGTGCCAGTAGTATGAAGGACTCGGGGGATTCACCCCTCCACTTT. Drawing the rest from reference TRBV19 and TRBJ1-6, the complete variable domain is DGGITQSPKYLFRKEGQNVTLSCEQNLNHDAMYWYRQDPGQGLRLIYYSQIVNDFQKGDIAEGYSVSREKKESFPLTVTSAQKNPTAFYLCASSMKDSGDSPLHFGNGTRLTVT.

As DNA, the CDR3 is TGTGCCAGCAGCCACCTAGGGAGCTCTGGGGCCAACGTCCTGACTTTC. It is translated as CASSHLGSSGANVLTF. V gene TRBV14 combines with J gene TRBJ2-6; tentative D call: TRBD2 (5 bases). CDR1 and CDR2 from the germline V gene are SGHDN and FVKESK. Trimming took 3 bases from V and 0 from J, leaving 9 bases between them. The CDR3 runs 16 residues.

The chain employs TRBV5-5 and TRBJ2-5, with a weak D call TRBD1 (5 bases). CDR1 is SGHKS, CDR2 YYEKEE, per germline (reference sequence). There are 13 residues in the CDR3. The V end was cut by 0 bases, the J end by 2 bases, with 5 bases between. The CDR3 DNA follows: TGTGCCAGCAGCTTGGACAGGCAAGAGACCCAGTACTTC. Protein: CASSLDRQETQYF.

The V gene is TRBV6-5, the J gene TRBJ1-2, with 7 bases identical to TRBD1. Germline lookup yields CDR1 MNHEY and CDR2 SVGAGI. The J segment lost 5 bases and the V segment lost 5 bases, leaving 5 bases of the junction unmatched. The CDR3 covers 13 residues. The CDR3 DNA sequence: TGTGCCAGCAGTGAAGCAGGGGGTTATGGCTACACCTTC. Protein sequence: CASSEAGGYGYTF.

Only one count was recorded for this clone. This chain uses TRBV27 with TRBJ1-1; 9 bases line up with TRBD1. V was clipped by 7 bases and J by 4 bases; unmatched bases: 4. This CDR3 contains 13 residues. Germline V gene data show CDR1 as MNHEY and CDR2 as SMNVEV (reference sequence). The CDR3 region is CASTMDRGTEAFF. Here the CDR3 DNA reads TGTGCCAGCACCATGGACAGGGGCACTGAAGCTTTCTTT.

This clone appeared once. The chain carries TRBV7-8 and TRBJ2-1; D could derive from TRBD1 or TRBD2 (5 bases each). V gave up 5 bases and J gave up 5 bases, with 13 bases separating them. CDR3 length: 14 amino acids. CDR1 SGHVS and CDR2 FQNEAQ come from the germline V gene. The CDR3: CASSLVGTHNEQFF. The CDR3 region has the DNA TGTGCCAGCAGCCTAGTGGGGACCCACAATGAGCAGTTCTTC.

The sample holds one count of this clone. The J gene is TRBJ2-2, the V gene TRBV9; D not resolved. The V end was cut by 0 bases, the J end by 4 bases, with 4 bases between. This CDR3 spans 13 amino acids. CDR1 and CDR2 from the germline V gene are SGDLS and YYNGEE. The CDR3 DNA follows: TGTGCCAGCAGCGTAGGGTTCACCGGGGAGCTGTTTTTT. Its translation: CASSVGFTGELFF.

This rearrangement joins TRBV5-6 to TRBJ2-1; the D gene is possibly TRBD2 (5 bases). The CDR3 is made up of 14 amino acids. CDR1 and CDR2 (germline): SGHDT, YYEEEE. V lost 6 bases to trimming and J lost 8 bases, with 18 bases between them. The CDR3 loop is CASNPWGERDEQFF. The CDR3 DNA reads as TGTGCCAGCAACCCCTGGGGAGAGCGAGATGAGCAGTTCTTC. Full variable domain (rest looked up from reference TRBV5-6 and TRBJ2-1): DAGVTQSPTHLIKTRGQQVTLRCSPKSGHDTVSWYQQALGQGPQFIFQYYEEEERQRGNFPDRFSGHQFPNYSSELNVNALLLGDSALYLCASNPWGERDEQFFGPGTRLTVL.

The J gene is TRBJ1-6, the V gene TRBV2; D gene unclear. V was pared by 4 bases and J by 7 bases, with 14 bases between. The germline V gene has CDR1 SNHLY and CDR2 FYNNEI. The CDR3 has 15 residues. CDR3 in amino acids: CASSVTVRENSPLHF. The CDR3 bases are TGTGCCAGCAGTGTCACAGTAAGAGAGAATTCACCCCTCCACTTT.

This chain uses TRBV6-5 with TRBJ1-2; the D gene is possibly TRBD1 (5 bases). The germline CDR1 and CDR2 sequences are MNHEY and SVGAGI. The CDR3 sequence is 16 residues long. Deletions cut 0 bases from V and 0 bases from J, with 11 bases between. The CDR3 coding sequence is TGTGCCAGCAGTTACTCCGGGACCCCTTCTAACTATGGCTACACCTTC. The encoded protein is CASSYSGTPSNYGYTF.

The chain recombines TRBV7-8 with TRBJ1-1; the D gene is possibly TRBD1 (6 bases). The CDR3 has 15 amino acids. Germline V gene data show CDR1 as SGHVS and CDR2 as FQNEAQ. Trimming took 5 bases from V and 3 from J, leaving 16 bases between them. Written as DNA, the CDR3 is TGTGCCAGCAGCGTGGCTAGGGGGATTCACACTGAAGCTTTCTTT. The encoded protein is CASSVARGIHTEAFF.

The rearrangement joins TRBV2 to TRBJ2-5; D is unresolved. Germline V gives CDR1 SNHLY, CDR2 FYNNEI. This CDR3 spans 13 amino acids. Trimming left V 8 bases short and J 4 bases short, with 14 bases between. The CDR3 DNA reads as TGTGCCAGCGTAGAGGCGGAAGCAGAGACCCAGTACTTC. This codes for CASVEAEAETQYF.

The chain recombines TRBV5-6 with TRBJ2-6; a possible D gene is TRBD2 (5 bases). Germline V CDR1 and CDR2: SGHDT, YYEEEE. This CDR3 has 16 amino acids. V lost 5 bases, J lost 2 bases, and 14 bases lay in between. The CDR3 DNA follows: TGTGCCAGCAGTTCGGGGTTAGGGCCTGGGGCCAACGTCCTGACTTTC. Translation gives CASSSGLGPGANVLTF. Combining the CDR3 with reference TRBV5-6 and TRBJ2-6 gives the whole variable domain DAGVTQSPTHLIKTRGQQVTLRCSPKSGHDTVSWYQQALGQGPQFIFQYYEEEERQRGNFPDRFSGHQFPNYSSELNVNALLLGDSALYLCASSSGLGPGANVLTFGAGSRLTVL.

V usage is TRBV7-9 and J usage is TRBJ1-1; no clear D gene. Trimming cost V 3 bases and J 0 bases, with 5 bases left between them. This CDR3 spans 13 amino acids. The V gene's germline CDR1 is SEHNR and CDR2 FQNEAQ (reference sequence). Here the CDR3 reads CASSLLMNTEAFF. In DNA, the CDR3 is TGTGCCAGCAGCTTGCTGATGAACACTGAAGCTTTCTTT.

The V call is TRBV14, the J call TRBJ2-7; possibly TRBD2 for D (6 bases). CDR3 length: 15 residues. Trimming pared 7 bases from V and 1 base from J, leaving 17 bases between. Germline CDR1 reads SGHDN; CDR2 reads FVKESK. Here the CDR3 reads CASTPGRGYSYEQYF. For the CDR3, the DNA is TGTGCCAGCACCCCCGGGCGGGGTTATTCCTACGAGCAGTACTTC.

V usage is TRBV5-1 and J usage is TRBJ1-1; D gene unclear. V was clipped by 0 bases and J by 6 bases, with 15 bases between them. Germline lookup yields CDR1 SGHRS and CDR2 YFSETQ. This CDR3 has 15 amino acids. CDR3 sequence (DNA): TGCGCCAGCAGCTTGGAAGGTGCTCTGCCAGCTGAAGCTTTCTTT. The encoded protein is CASSLEGALPAEAFF. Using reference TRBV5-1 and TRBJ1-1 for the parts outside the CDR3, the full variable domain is KAGVTQTPRYLIKTRGQQVTLSCSPISGHRSVSWYQQTPGQGLQFLFEYFSETQRNKGNFPGRFSGRQFSNSRSEMNVSTLELGDSALYLCASSLEGALPAEAFFGQGTRLTVV.

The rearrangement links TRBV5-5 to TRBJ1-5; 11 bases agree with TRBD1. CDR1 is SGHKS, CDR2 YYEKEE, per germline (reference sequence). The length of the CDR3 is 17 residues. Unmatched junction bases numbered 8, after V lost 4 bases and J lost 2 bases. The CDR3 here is CASSIGTGGTGNQPQHF. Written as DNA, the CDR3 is TGTGCCAGCAGCATCGGGACAGGGGGTACTGGCAATCAGCCCCAGCATTTT. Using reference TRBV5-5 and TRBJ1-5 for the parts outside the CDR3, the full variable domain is DAGVTQSPTHLIKTRGQQVTLRCSPISGHKSVSWYQQVLGQGPQFIFQYYEKEERGRGNFPDRFSARQFPNYSSELNVNALLLGDSALYLCASSIGTGGTGNQPQHFGDGTRLSIL.